This T cell receptor (beta chain) stems from a study of T cells after somatic rescue of genetic block. Sequencing used immunoSEQ multiplex PCR; TCRdb keeps in-frame clones, though not all of them. Of 12,000 or so clones listed, around four fifths are singletons. The sequenced sample consisted of peripheral blood mononuclear cells (PBMCs). This receptor was taken from a boy aged 5-17 years.

CDR3 sequence: CASSLVRNTEAFF. CDR3 in DNA: TGTGCCAGCAGTTTAGTACGGAACACTGAAGCTTTCTTT. The rearrangement joins TRBV28 to TRBJ1-1; D is unclear. Trimming left V 2 bases short and J 1 base short, with 5 bases between. Germline V CDR1 and CDR2: MDHEN, SYDVKM. There are 13 residues in the CDR3.